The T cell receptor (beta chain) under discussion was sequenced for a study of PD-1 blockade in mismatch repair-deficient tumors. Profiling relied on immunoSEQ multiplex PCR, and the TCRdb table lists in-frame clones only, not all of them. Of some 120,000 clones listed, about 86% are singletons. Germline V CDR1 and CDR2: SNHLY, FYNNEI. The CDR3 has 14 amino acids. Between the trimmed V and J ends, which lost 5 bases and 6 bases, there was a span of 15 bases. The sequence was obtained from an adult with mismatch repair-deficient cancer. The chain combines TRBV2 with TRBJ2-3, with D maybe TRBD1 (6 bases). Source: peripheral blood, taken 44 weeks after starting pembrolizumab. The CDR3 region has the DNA TGTGCCAGCAGTCCGCCCGGTCAGGGGGATACGCAGTATTTT. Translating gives CASSPPGQGDTQYF.